Sequencing of this TCR beta chain was carried out in a study of T cells after posttransplantation cyclophosphamide. Here immunoSEQ multiplex PCR was the method, and the copy in TCRdb shows in-frame clones only, minus some. This repertoire lists about 44,000 clones without singletons; roughly 2% sits in the top ten. Study results and caveats: Later blood repertoires were often dominated by clones from the donor CD8+ memory compartment. Tissue-infiltrating T cells from skin or gut overlapped little with blood T cells.

The CDR3 consists of 15 residues. The V end lost 0 bases, the J end lost 2 bases, and 10 bases lay between the germline ends. From germline, CDR1 is LNHNV and CDR2 YYDKDF (reference sequence). This related bone marrow graft donor gave peripheral blood on the day of marrow donation. This clone showed up many times. What it binds is unknown. This sequence joins TRBV15 and TRBJ2-5, with D unresolved. Sequenced sample: PBMCs. The TCR was taken from a man aged 35-49 years in good health, CMV-negative, and a related stem cell transplant donor. The CDR3 is CATSRDVAVQETQYF. CDR3 DNA: TGTGCCACCAGCAGAGATGTCGCGGTACAAGAGACCCAGTACTTC.